The 12 T cell receptor beta chains presented below share a single source sample, sequenced in a study of T cell responses to AZD1222 COVID-19 vaccine. TCRdb's table, derived via immunoSEQ multiplex PCR, lists solely in-frame clones and lacks some. The data show under 150,000 clones, roughly 90% seen once. Sequenced here: peripheral blood, sampled on day 0 of AZD1222 vaccination. All receptors derive from an adult in good health.

V is TRBV7-2 and J is TRBJ1-5; 7 bases agree with TRBD1. Trimming removed 5 bases from V and 3 bases from J; junction bases left unmatched: 10. There are 16 residues in the CDR3. Germline CDR1 SGHTA, CDR2 FQGNSA. CDR3 coding DNA: TGTGCCAGCAGCCCGGTATACAGGGGAACCAATCAGCCCCAGCATTTT. This sequence encodes CASSPVYRGTNQPQHF.

This sequence joins TRBV6-5 and TRBJ1-1, with a tentative D call TRBD1 (5 bases). Germline V gene sequence: CDR1 MNHEY, CDR2 SVGAGI. V was clipped by 6 bases and J by 0 bases, with 14 bases between them. This CDR3 has 15 residues. CDR3 bases: TGTGCCAGCAGGGCATGGGGGAGAATGAACACTGAAGCTTTCTTT. This codes for CASRAWGRMNTEAFF.

In this sample, this clone turned up once. The chain joins TRBV30 to TRBJ2-7; 8 bases line up with TRBD1. CDR1 GTSNPN and CDR2 SVGIG come from the germline V gene (reference sequence). Losses at the gene ends were 4 bases for V and 1 base for J; bases not matched to a gene: 3. CDR3 length equals 13 residues. CDR3 protein: CAWNTGGSYEQYF. The CDR3 region has the DNA TGTGCCTGGAACACAGGGGGTTCCTACGAGCAGTACTTC.

This chain uses TRBV5-1 with TRBJ1-4; tentatively, D is TRBD1 (5 bases). There are 15 residues in the CDR3. In germline, CDR1 is SGHRS, CDR2 YFSETQ. Trimming took off 4 bases at V and 4 bases at J, with 14 bases between the two ends. The chain's CDR3 is CASSAWDSNNEKLFF. CDR3 coding DNA: TGCGCCAGCAGCGCCTGGGACTCTAATAATGAAAAACTGTTTTTT.

The rearrangement links TRBV9 to TRBJ2-7, with D perhaps TRBD2 (6 bases). CDR1 and CDR2 (germline): SGDLS, YYNGEE. V was pared by 0 bases and J by 8 bases, with 9 bases between. The CDR3 is 12 residues long. The CDR3 DNA is TGTGCCAGCAGCGTAGGGGGGGAGAAGCAGTACTTC. This codes for CASSVGGEKQYF. Using reference TRBV9 and TRBJ2-7 for the parts outside the CDR3, the full variable domain is DSGVTQTPKHLITATGQRVTLRCSPRSGDLSVYWYQQSLDQGLQFLIQYYNGEERAKGNILERFSAQQFPDLHSELNLSSLELGDSALYFCASSVGGEKQYFGPGTRLTVT.

For the CDR3, the DNA is TGTGCCAGCAGCGTAGAAACGGGAGTTGGGGATACGCAGTATTTT. Translated, it gives CASSVETGVGDTQYF. The rearrangement uses TRBV9 and TRBJ2-3; a possible D gene is TRBD2 (6 bases). The germline CDR1 and CDR2 sequences are SGDLS and YYNGEE. V lost 0 bases and J 6 bases, leaving 14 bases between the germline ends. The CDR3 loop spans 15 amino acids.

The chain recombines TRBV30 with TRBJ2-7; 7 bases align to TRBD2. Germline trimming cut 1 base from V and 13 bases from J; bases unmatched to any gene: 13. This CDR3 spans 13 amino acids. The germline V gene has CDR1 GTSNPN and CDR2 SVGIG (reference sequence). The CDR3 DNA follows: TGTGCCTGGAGTGGGGAGGGTGCGGTGGAGGGTTACTTC. Its translation is CAWSGEGAVEGYF.

The chain employs TRBV6-2 or TRBV6-3 and TRBJ1-1, with D unresolved. Germline CDR1 reads MNHEY; CDR2 reads SVGEGT. V lost 8 bases, J lost 2 bases, and 12 bases lay in between. CDR3 length: 13 residues. The CDR3 here is CASGLWENTEAFF. Here the CDR3 DNA reads TGTGCCAGCGGCCTCTGGGAAAACACTGAAGCTTTCTTT.

This chain joins TRBV7-2 and TRBJ2-7; 8 bases map to TRBD2. In germline, CDR1 is SGHTA, CDR2 FQGNSA. After removal of 3 bases from V and 6 bases from J, the junction contained 10 bases not matched to a gene. This CDR3 is 15 amino acids long. The CDR3 loop is CASSLQAGVSSEQYF. Written as DNA, the CDR3 is TGTGCCAGCAGCTTGCAAGCGGGAGTATCGTCCGAGCAGTACTTC.

This chain joins TRBV19 and TRBJ1-5; D perhaps matches TRBD1 (5 bases). V was clipped by 5 bases and J by 8 bases, with 13 bases between them. CDR1 is LNHDA and CDR2 is SQIVND in the germline V gene (reference sequence). The CDR3 covers 13 residues. CDR3 loop: CASSRSGREPQHF. The CDR3 region has the DNA TGTGCCAGTAGTCGGTCAGGGCGTGAGCCCCAGCATTTT.

J is TRBJ2-1 and V is TRBV3-1 (or the pseudogene TRBV3-2); TRBD1 or TRBD2 may be the D gene (5 bases each). The CDR3 covers 13 residues. The V and J ends lost 7 bases and 8 bases respectively, with 15 bases between them. Germline-derived CDR1 and CDR2 are LGHDT and YNNKEL (reference sequence). The chain's CDR3 is CASIRGGTDEQFF. The CDR3 DNA is TGTGCCAGCATCCGGGGCGGAACGGATGAGCAGTTCTTC.

The chain couples TRBV7-3 to TRBJ1-1; no clear D. This CDR3 has 15 amino acids. CDR1 and CDR2 (germline): SGHTA, FQGTGA. With 1 base removed from V and 0 bases from J, the gap between germline ends came to 9 bases. The CDR3 DNA sequence: TGTGCCAGCAGCTTAAGGGGAGGCTTGAACACTGAAGCTTTCTTT. This sequence encodes CASSLRGGLNTEAFF.